This T cell receptor beta chain stems from a study of blood T cell repertoires in COVID-19 (dated by TCRdb to 2019 to 2021). Looking at the study overall: Collaborator samples came from the United States, Italy and Spain and covered acute and convalescent phases of COVID-19. Where HLA class I and class II types were available, the types were taken from metadata supplied by the sample provider, not from assay-based typing. Deeply sampled blood TCRbeta repertoires from subjects exposed to, actively infected with, or recovered from COVID-19 were included in the dataset. The prospective study material was composed of cDNA or gDNA derived from T cells, B-cell-depleted T cells, or PBMCs. The repertoires were released in a freely available public database intended as a resource for research on the immune response to SARS-CoV-2. A de-identified subject ID, COVID-19 status, age in years and sex were almost always included in the sample metadata. Samples came from the ongoing ImmuneRACE study (first 160 participants) plus 1,254 subjects from 6 global collaborators.

Beyond this particular receptor, the publication reports: Clinical and demographic metadata were provided uncurated, with the amount varying by source and participant.

The collaborating institutions used their own protocols to collect whole blood in K2EDTA tubes. For TCRbeta analysis, collaborators shipped samples in one of three forms: frozen whole blood, isolated PBMCs, or DNA extracted from either of those sample types. The immunoSEQ Assay, a bias-controlled multiplex PCR, was used to amplify TCRbeta CDR3 regions from genomic DNA. Under the source paper's analysis protocol: Nucleated cell counts per sample were estimated from amplification of reference gene primers within the assay. Sequence reads were collapsed and filtered to measure the absolute abundance of every unique TCRbeta CDR3 rearrangement. For each sample, productive Simpson clonality was calculated as the square root of Simpson's diversity index over productive rearrangements. This immuneACCESS table, as held by TCRdb, lists in-frame sequences with V and J called but not all clones. Of the missing ones, under half trace to an unresolved V gene in checked studies; the others have no known cause. Clone size and V and J calls were adopted from that table, with D and trimming inferred from the DNA. The sample table holds over 200,000 clones, of which around 90% were seen once. The ten largest make up 0.8% of the sample.

Note on this clone: Its antigen target is currently unknown. No clone much larger than this one lies a single base away; base qualities are absent.

The CDR3, from cysteine to phenylalanine, totals 16 residues. The retained sequence is limited to the CDR3, 48 bases, with the frame set at the first base. V lost 4 bases and J lost 3 bases, and the count of bases not matched to a germline gene is 9. CDR1 and CDR2 are drawn from the germline V gene: SGDLS, YYNGEE. Recombination connected TRBV9 to TRBJ2-2; 7 bases in the junction line up with TRBD2. The TCR comes from a woman aged 30 to 39 with acute or convalescent COVID-19. Sequencing was done on a sample of peripheral blood. Here is the DNA: TGTGCCAGCAGCTCCCGTGGGCGGGAGTACACCGGGGAGCTGTTTTTT. It is translated as CASSSRGREYTGELFF. With the portions outside the CDR3 filled from the reference TRBV9 and TRBJ2-2 genes, the complete variable region becomes DSGVTQTPKHLITATGQRVTLRCSPRSGDLSVYWYQQSLDQGLQFLIQYYNGEERAKGNILERFSAQQFPDLHSELNLSSLELGDSALYFCASSSRGREYTGELFFGEGSRLTVL.